This T cell receptor (beta chain) was observed in a study of cytomegalovirus exposure and HLA in healthy donors. CDR3 size: 15 residues. V lost 1 base to trimming and J lost 5 bases; unmatched junction nucleotides: 7. CDR1 is LGHNA, CDR2 YSLEER, per germline. Study results and caveats: Immune exposure was documented only through CMV serostatus. What a later analysis reportedly showed was that an Asian-associated ancestry cluster had fewer N-insertions than the approximately 700-donor mean. Later on, a genetic analysis was performed. It linked a missense variant in DCLRE1C with V- and J-gene trimming of TCR beta.

With respect to this clone: The antigen is unknown.

PCR primers comprised 60 Vbeta and 13 Jbeta primers. TCRdb's table, derived via immunoSEQ multiplex PCR, lists solely in-frame clones and lacks some. This sample contains 150,000 or so clones. The rearrangement joins TRBV4-3 to TRBJ2-5, with TRBD2 matching over 7 bases. This TCR was sampled from a man younger than 40 in good health and CMV-seronegative. Sample: PBMCs. Written as DNA, the CDR3 is TGCGCCAGCAGCCAAGGAGCTACGGGAGGTGAGACCCAGTACTTC. Protein: CASSQGATGGETQYF.